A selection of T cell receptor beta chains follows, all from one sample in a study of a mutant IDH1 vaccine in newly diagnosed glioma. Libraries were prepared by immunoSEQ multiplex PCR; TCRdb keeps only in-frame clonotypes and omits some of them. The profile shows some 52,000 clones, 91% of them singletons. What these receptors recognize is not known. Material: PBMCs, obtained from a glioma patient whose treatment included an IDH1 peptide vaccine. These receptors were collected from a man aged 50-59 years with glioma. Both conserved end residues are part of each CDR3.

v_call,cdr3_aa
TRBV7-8,CASSPWTGGDEQYF
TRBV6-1,CASSDYLGTGLTEAFF
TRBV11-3,CASSWGQNSYNEQFF
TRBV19,CASSITGYNEQFF
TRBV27,CASSVQGSYGYTF
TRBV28,CASSFSGSNYGYTF
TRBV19,CASSIGGNNSPLHF
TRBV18,CASSPQPGERNTIYF
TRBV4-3,CASSVGTGNYGYTF
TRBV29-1,CSVGGGHSPTEAFF
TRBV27,CASSSRQGTYEQYF
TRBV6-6,CASSYLYRGHDEKLFF
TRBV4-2,CASSQDSGSGNTIYF
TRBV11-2,CASGGQAQDTQYF
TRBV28,CASSPSRYGYTF
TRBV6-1,CASSPGTALNSPLHF
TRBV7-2,CASSPGVAGETQYF
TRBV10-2,CASSDIQRGGGNTQYF